The present TCR beta chain was sequenced within a study of shared clonotypes between healthy human individuals. The CDR3 has 15 residues. Deletions cut 7 bases from V and 9 bases from J, with 22 bases between. Germline lookup yields CDR1 MNHNY and CDR2 SVGAGI (reference sequence). This clone was observed once. Some clones are missing from TCRdb's copy, which holds only in-frame ones; the method was immunoSEQ multiplex PCR. In the table there are about 520,000 clones, around 73% of which are singletons. What was sequenced was PBMCs. The clonotype originates from a middle-aged woman in good health. Some clones in this sample may be carry-over from other donors' samples. This rearrangement joins TRBV6-6 to TRBJ2-1; D is uncertain. The CDR3, as DNA: TGTGCCAGCACCTCCCTAATACTCGGAAGAAGTGAGCAGTTCTTC. Its protein product is CASTSLILGRSEQFF.